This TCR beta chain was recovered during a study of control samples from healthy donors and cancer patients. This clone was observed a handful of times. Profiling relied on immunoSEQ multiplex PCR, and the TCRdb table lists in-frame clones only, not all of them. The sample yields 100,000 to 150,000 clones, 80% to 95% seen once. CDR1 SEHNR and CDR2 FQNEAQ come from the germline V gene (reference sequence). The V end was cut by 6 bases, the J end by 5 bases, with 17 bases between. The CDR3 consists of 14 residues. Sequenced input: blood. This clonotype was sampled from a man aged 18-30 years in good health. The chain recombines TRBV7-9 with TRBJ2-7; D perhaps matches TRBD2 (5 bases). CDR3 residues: CASRSGGPPDEQYF. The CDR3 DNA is TGTGCCAGCAGGAGTGGAGGCCCCCCCGACGAGCAGTACTTC.